This TCR beta chain was recorded in a study of siplizumab effects on memory and regulatory T cells. Findings and caveats of the study: Reactions containing siplizumab showed mappable alloreactive CD4+ clones averaging approximately 66% Treg-derived, versus 25% to 30% in controls. Tregs that proliferated in siplizumab cultures did not have their suppressive function confirmed.

About this clone: Antigen specificity is unknown. An end of the junction differs from the germline gene, which may be a read error.

This table comes from immunoSEQ multiplex PCR, and its TCRdb copy is limited to in-frame clones, with some not included. The data contain about 100,000 clones, about 95% of them singletons. The CDR3 has 15 residues. Germline V gives CDR1 MNHNY, CDR2 SVGAGI (reference sequence). The genes are TRBV6-6 and TRBJ1-1; 9 positions match TRBD1. This sequence was found in a human donor in good health. Sequencing input: Tregs sorted from blood. The CDR3 DNA sequence: TGTGCCAGCAGTTCACGGGACAGGGTATACACTAAAGCTTTCTTT. It codes for CASSSRDRVYTKAFF.